This TCR beta chain stems from a study of cytomegalovirus exposure and HLA in healthy donors. The study's findings and limits: The study recorded 150 to 200 TCR beta chains that were cytomegalovirus-associated. Later analysis associated a missense DCLRE1C variant with TCR beta V- and J-gene trimming.

This PCR relied on a set of 60 Vbeta primers and 13 Jbeta primers. Original processing notes: Later reanalysis found 60 million to 90 million unique TCR beta chains, 9 million to 12 million of them shared. Only in-frame clones appear in the TCRdb table, and some are missing; sequencing was by immunoSEQ multiplex PCR. The V and J calls and clone size are taken from that table; D and trimming were inferred from the DNA. The sample contains about 170,000 clones, roughly 88% of which appear only once. The CDR3 sequence is 11 residues long. Germline CDR1 and CDR2: LNHNV and YYDKDF (reference sequence). V gave up 3 bases and J gave up 14 bases; unmatched junction bases: 4. The count of this clone is one. Its antigen is undetermined.

The source of this sequence is a boy aged 2 to 9 in good health and CMV-seronegative. The gene calls are TRBV15 and TRBJ2-3; 8 bases map to TRBD2. Material: PBMCs. In nucleotides, the CDR3 is TGTGCCACCAGCAGCGGGGGGGCTCTGTATTTT. This sequence encodes CATSSGGALYF.